Listed here are 21 T cell receptor beta chains from one sample, sequenced in a study of HIV-infected patients and healthy controls. Alpha and beta constant-region primers primed reverse transcription of about 0.5 ug RNA. Using multiplexing indices, alpha and beta chain libraries were generated apart by chain-specific third strand synthesis. TCRdb re-called the 5' RACE reads through MiXCR, storing one row per CDR3 protein. The sample holds some 6,100 distinct CDR3 sequences, under 8% seen once. Antiretroviral therapy had run roughly three months, about 14 weeks, before follow-up blood collection. Whole blood was used without fractionation, so all unsorted peripheral T cells were included. Here the sequenced sample was blood, taken during antiretroviral therapy. These receptors were collected from an adult with HIV infection.

This clonotype is labeled as medium-sized. The J gene is TRBJ2-3, the V gene TRBV4-2, with TRBD2 matching over 7 bases. This CDR3 contains 15 residues. J lost 4 bases, V lost 0 bases, and 4 bases had no gene match. Germline V gene lookup returns CDR1 LGHNA and CDR2 YNFKEQ. DNA for the CDR3: TGTGCCAGCAGCCAAGACGGGACTATAGCAGATACGCAGTATTTT. The encoded protein is CASSQDGTIADTQYF.

The rearrangement links TRBV7-9 to TRBJ1-5; D not certain. The length of the CDR3 is 15 residues. Germline V gene lookup returns CDR1 SEHNR and CDR2 FQNEAQ (reference sequence). Trimming took 9 bases from V and 2 from J, leaving 17 bases between them. The CDR3 nucleotides are TGTGCCAGGAACGGAGGGAGGGCGCGCAATCAGCCCCAGCATTTT. It specifies CARNGGRARNQPQHF.

This clonotype is classed as medium-sized (0.01 to 0.1%). V and J are TRBV6-8 and TRBJ2-7; the match to TRBD1 covers 8 bases. Trimming at V came to 1 base and at J to 5 bases, leaving 10 bases not matched to a gene. CDR1 and CDR2 from the germline V gene are MNHGY and SAAAGT. This CDR3 region has 16 residues. This chain's CDR3 is CASSYFRGRVFNEQYF. Here the CDR3 DNA reads TGTGCCAGCAGTTACTTCAGGGGGCGAGTTTTCAACGAGCAGTACTTC.

The genes are TRBV24-1 and TRBJ2-3; 14 nucleotides line up with TRBD2. V lost 4 bases and J lost 6; bases outside the gene matches: 5. CDR3 length equals 16 residues. Germline-derived CDR1 and CDR2 are KGHDR and SFDVKD. The CDR3 spells CATSDPGLAGVDTQYF. As DNA, the CDR3 is TGTGCCACCAGTGACCCGGGACTAGCGGGAGTGGATACGCAGTATTTT.

This clonotype rates as medium-sized. J is TRBJ1-1 and V is TRBV5-5; tentatively, D is TRBD1 (5 bases). The CDR3 loop spans 13 amino acids. Germline CDR1 SGHKS, CDR2 YYEKEE (reference sequence). V lost 2 bases and J 2 bases, leaving 7 bases between the germline ends. CDR3 nucleotide sequence: TGTGCCAGCAGCTTCCAGGGCAACACTGAAGCTTTCTTT. Translated, it gives CASSFQGNTEAFF.

This clonotype was found many times. The chain recombines TRBV4-2 with TRBJ2-5, with D possibly called TRBD1 or TRBD2 (6 bases each). Germline values: CDR1 LGHNA, CDR2 YNFKEQ. The CDR3 extends over 16 amino acids. V was shortened by 0 bases and J by 0 bases, with 11 bases between the two germline ends. CDR3 loop: CASSQEWGAYQETQYF. The CDR3 DNA is TGTGCCAGCAGCCAAGAGTGGGGGGCGTACCAAGAGACCCAGTACTTC.

In its sample, this clonotype was seen a few times. The rearrangement uses TRBV7-9 and TRBJ2-1; D ambiguous. CDR1 SEHNR and CDR2 FQNEAQ come from the germline V gene (reference sequence). CDR3 length equals 12 residues. Trimming took 5 bases from V and 6 from J, leaving 8 bases between them. In nucleotides, the CDR3 is TGTGCCAGCAGCCCCAATTTCAATGAGCAGTTCTTC. Protein product: CASSPNFNEQFF.

This chain links TRBV4-2 with TRBJ1-1; tentatively, D is TRBD1 (5 bases). CDR1 LGHNA and CDR2 YNFKEQ come from the germline V gene. CDR3 length equals 14 residues. V lost 3 bases to trimming and J lost 0 bases, with 8 bases between them. DNA for the CDR3: TGTGCCAGCAGCCAGAGACAGATGAACACTGAAGCTTTCTTT. Residues: CASSQRQMNTEAFF.

This rearrangement joins TRBV10-3 to TRBJ2-5; 7 positions agree with TRBD1. This CDR3 has 12 amino acids. Germline CDR1 reads ENHRY; CDR2 reads SYGVKD. J was trimmed by 5 bases and V by 8 bases; bases with no gene match: 5. CDR3 in DNA: TGTGCCATCGGAGACAGGGCGGAGACCCAGTACTTC. Residues: CAIGDRAETQYF.

By share, this clonotype counts as medium-sized (0.01 to 0.1%). DNA of the CDR3: TGTGCCACCAGTGATTTGGGGGGTTATGAGCAGTTCTTC. Translated: CATSDLGGYEQFF. The chain combines TRBV24-1 with TRBJ2-1, with D perhaps given as TRBD1 or TRBD2 (5 bases each). The CDR3 extends over 13 amino acids. Germline V gene sequence: CDR1 KGHDR, CDR2 SFDVKD. V shed 0 bases and J shed 8 bases, with 7 bases lying between them.

By share of the sample, this clonotype is medium-sized. J is TRBJ1-2 and V is TRBV7-9; TRBD1 aligns across 8 bases. The CDR3 consists of 17 residues. CDR1 and CDR2 (germline): SEHNR, FQNEAQ (reference sequence). V was pared by 4 bases and J by 0 bases, with 10 bases of the junction left unmatched. The CDR3 spells CASSSSGTGVTNYGYTF. The CDR3 DNA reads as TGTGCCAGCAGCTCTTCCGGGACAGGAGTGACTAACTATGGCTACACCTTC.

This clonotype was seen ten or more times. The gene calls are TRBV6-1 and TRBJ1-5; no firm D call. The germline V and J ends were trimmed by 6 bases and 4 bases, with 13 bases remaining between them. Germline CDR1 reads MNHNS; CDR2 reads SASEGT. The CDR3 has 14 amino acids. CDR3 in DNA: TGTGCCAGCAGCCCAGTCTGGGAGAATCAGCCCCAGCATTTT. Translating it yields CASSPVWENQPQHF.

This clonotype ranks as medium-sized. The gene calls are TRBV5-6 and TRBJ2-2; 9 bases are a match to TRBD1. Looked up from germline, CDR1 is SGHDT and CDR2 is YYEEEE. J gave up 5 bases and V 0 bases, and 8 bases lay outside the gene matches. The CDR3 totals 17 residues. CDR3 amino acids: CASSLATGQGFTGELFF. The CDR3 nucleotides read TGTGCCAGCAGCTTGGCAACCGGACAGGGGTTTACCGGGGAGCTGTTTTTT.

In its sample, this clonotype is medium-sized. This chain connects TRBV6-1 to TRBJ1-5; D gene unclear. The CDR3 spans 14 residues. V lost 0 bases and J lost 6, with 9 bases in between. Germline assignment: CDR1 MNHNS and CDR2 SASEGT. CDR3 region: CASSEAGYRQPQHF. As DNA, the CDR3 is TGTGCCAGCAGTGAAGCAGGGTATCGTCAGCCCCAGCATTTT.

This clonotype rates as medium-sized. The chain joins TRBV24-1 to TRBJ1-2; D is unclear. Germline values: CDR1 KGHDR, CDR2 SFDVKD. Deletions cut 4 bases from V and 2 bases from J, with 10 bases between. CDR3 length: 14 residues. CDR3 in DNA: TGTGCCACCAGTGACCCCGACGGGAACTATGGCTACACCTTC. As protein: CATSDPDGNYGYTF.

At least ten counts were recorded for this clonotype. V gene TRBV5-4 combines with J gene TRBJ2-3, with 7 bases fitting TRBD1. CDR3 length: 16 residues. The germline gives CDR1 SGHNT, CDR2 YYREEE (reference sequence). Unmatched junction bases numbered 12, after V lost 4 bases and J lost 4 bases. The CDR3 region is CASSALQGFDPDTQYF. The CDR3, as DNA: TGTGCCAGCAGCGCCTTACAGGGGTTTGATCCAGATACGCAGTATTTT.

This clonotype was detected many times. This sequence joins TRBV12-3 or TRBV12-4 and TRBJ2-2; 8 bases match TRBD2. The trim removed 4 bases at V and 4 bases at J, leaving 8 bases unmatched. CDR3 length: 16 amino acids. This CDR3 reads CASSSEAGGPTGELFF. The CDR3 DNA is TGTGCCAGCAGTTCCGAGGCGGGGGGACCCACCGGGGAGCTGTTTTTT.

This clonotype counts as medium-sized. The V gene is TRBV6-5, the J gene TRBJ2-5, with D tentatively TRBD1 or TRBD2 (6 bases each). CDR3 length: 16 residues. V was trimmed by 6 bases and J by 2 bases, leaving 19 bases between them. Germline V gives CDR1 MNHEY, CDR2 SVGAGI. Written as DNA, the CDR3 is TGTGCCAGCAGACCGACTAGTGGGGGGCAACAAGAGACCCAGTACTTC. Translation: CASRPTSGGQQETQYF.

By sample share, this clonotype is medium-sized. The chain uses TRBV7-8 and TRBJ2-5, with 8 bases identical to TRBD1. V gave up 3 bases and J gave up 0 bases; unmatched junction bases: 6. This CDR3 comprises 16 residues. Germline CDR1 reads SGHVS; CDR2 reads FQNEAQ. In DNA, the CDR3 is TGTGCCAGCAGCTTGGGACAGGTCGCGTACCAAGAGACCCAGTACTTC. This codes for CASSLGQVAYQETQYF.

The genes are TRBV27 and TRBJ2-2, with D possibly TRBD1 on 6 matching bases. V was clipped by 6 bases and J by 6 bases, with 14 bases between them. The CDR3 loop spans 14 amino acids. Germline V gene lookup returns CDR1 MNHEY and CDR2 SMNVEV (reference sequence). Written as DNA, the CDR3 is TGTGCCAGCAGCCCAAACAGGGAATCCGGGGAGCTGTTTTTT. This gives the protein CASSPNRESGELFF.

As for this clonotype: A single base separates this from a much larger clone, so it may be a read error. The chain uses TRBV5-4 and TRBJ1-6; no clear D. Germline V lookup: CDR1 SGHNT, CDR2 YYREEE (reference sequence). The CDR3 consists of 11 residues. V dropped 2 bases and J dropped 14 bases, with 8 bases sitting between them. For the CDR3, the DNA is TGTGCCAGCAGCTTTCGGAACGCCCTCCACTTT. Translation: CASSFRNALHF. Combining the CDR3 with reference TRBV5-4 and TRBJ1-6 gives the whole variable domain ETGVTQSPTHLIKTRGQQVTLRCSSQSGHNTVSWYQQALGQGPQFIFQYYREEENGRGNFPPRFSGLQFPNYSSELNVNALELDDSALYLCASSFRNALHFGNGTRLTVT.